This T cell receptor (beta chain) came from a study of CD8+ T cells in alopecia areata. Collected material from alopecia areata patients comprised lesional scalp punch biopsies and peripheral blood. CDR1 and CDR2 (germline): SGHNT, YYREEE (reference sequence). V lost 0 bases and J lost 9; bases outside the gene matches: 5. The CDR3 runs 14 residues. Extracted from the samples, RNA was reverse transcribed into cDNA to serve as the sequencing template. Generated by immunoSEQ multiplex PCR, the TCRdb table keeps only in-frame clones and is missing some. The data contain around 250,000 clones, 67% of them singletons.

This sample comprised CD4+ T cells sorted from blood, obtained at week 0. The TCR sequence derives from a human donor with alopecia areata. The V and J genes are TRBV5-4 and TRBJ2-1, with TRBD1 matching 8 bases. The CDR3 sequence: CASSLGSQGAEQFF. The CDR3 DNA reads TGTGCCAGCAGCTTGGGGAGCCAGGGGGCTGAGCAGTTCTTC.